This is a list of T cell receptor beta chains from one sample in a study of PD-L1 blockade in urothelial cancer. The table came from immunoSEQ multiplex PCR; TCRdb's copy has only in-frame clones and leaves some out. The data contain about 53,000 clones, 87% of them singletons. Source: PBMCs, taken around atezolizumab (anti-PD-L1) treatment. The source is a woman in her sixties or seventies with urothelial cancer. CDR3s include the opening cysteine and the closing phenylalanine or tryptophan. Fields, in order: V gene, D gene, CDR3 length, J gene, clone size, CDR3 protein, CDR3 DNA. D genes are given only for firm matches. Clone size is shown for a subset of rows, as once, few, many or a class of expanded clone.

V: TRBV6-5; D: TRBD1; length: 14; J: TRBJ1-4; size: -; CDR3: CASSDDRVAEKLFF; DNA: TGTGCCAGCAGTGACGACAGGGTCGCCGAAAAACTGTTTTTT
V: TRBV6-5; D: -; length: 15; J: TRBJ1-1; size: -; CDR3: CASSYSGVWNTEAFF; DNA: TGTGCCAGCAGTTACTCGGGAGTCTGGAACACTGAAGCTTTCTTT
V: TRBV19; D: TRBD2; length: 19; J: TRBJ2-7; size: -; CDR3: CASRDRASGRGVAFGGKYF; DNA: TGTGCCAGTAGGGATCGGGCTAGCGGGAGGGGGGTGGCCTTCGGGGGAAAGTACTTC
V: TRBV4-3; D: TRBD2; length: 16; J: TRBJ2-7; size: -; CDR3: CASSQDWRGGPNEQYF; DNA: TGCGCCAGCAGCCAAGACTGGCGGGGGGGCCCCAACGAGCAGTACTTC
V: TRBV29-1; D: -; length: 13; J: TRBJ2-7; size: -; CDR3: CSGMHGLSYEQYF; DNA: TGCAGCGGAATGCATGGCCTCTCCTACGAGCAGTACTTC
V: TRBV2; D: TRBD1; length: 18; J: TRBJ1-5; size: -; CDR3: CASTRTKGQGASNQPQHF; DNA: TGTGCCAGCACCCGAACTAAGGGACAGGGGGCTAGCAATCAGCCCCAGCATTTT
V: TRBV28; D: TRBD1; length: 17; J: TRBJ1-4; size: -; CDR3: CASSLPVDRVGGEKLFF; DNA: TGTGCCAGCAGTTTACCCGTTGACAGGGTCGGTGGTGAAAAACTGTTTTTT
V: TRBV11-3; D: -; length: 14; J: TRBJ1-1; size: -; CDR3: CASSIGQSSTEAFF; DNA: TGTGCCAGCAGCATCGGACAGTCATCCACTGAAGCTTTCTTT
V: TRBV5-6; D: TRBD2; length: 16; J: TRBJ2-2; size: -; CDR3: CASSWLAGGYTGELFF; DNA: TGTGCCAGCAGCTGGCTCGCGGGGGGGTACACCGGGGAGCTGTTTTTT
V: TRBV28; D: TRBD2; length: 14; J: TRBJ2-7; size: -; CDR3: CASSTLADSDRQYF; DNA: TGTGCCAGCAGTACACTAGCGGATAGCGATCGGCAGTACTTC
V: TRBV11-1; D: TRBD1; length: 15; J: TRBJ1-1; size: -; CDR3: CASSFWTGANTEAFF; DNA: TGTGCCAGCAGCTTTTGGACAGGGGCGAACACTGAAGCTTTCTTT
V: TRBV27; D: -; length: 14; J: TRBJ1-1; size: -; CDR3: CASSLWGGNTEAFF; DNA: TGTGCCAGCAGTTTATGGGGGGGGAACACTGAAGCTTTCTTT
V: TRBV7-2; D: -; length: 14; J: TRBJ2-7; size: -; CDR3: CASSLVVGRNEQYF; DNA: TGTGCCAGCAGCTTAGTGGTGGGGAGGAACGAGCAGTACTTC
V: TRBV6-6; D: -; length: 14; J: TRBJ2-3; size: -; CDR3: CATIPTGLTDTQYF; DNA: TGTGCCACCATACCCACAGGGCTCACAGATACGCAGTATTTT
V: TRBV7-2; D: -; length: 12; J: TRBJ1-1; size: -; CDR3: CASSLSAREAFF; DNA: TGTGCCAGCAGCTTGTCCGCGCGTGAAGCTTTCTTT
V: TRBV5-4; D: TRBD1; length: 15; J: TRBJ1-2; size: -; CDR3: CASSTPGQGDYGYTF; DNA: TGTGCCAGCAGCACCCCGGGACAGGGTGACTATGGCTACACCTTC
V: TRBV11-2; D: -; length: 12; J: TRBJ1-6; size: -; CDR3: CASSQLGGPLHF; DNA: TGTGCCAGCAGCCAACTAGGAGGACCCCTCCACTTT
V: TRBV7-2; D: TRBD2; length: 15; J: TRBJ2-3; size: -; CDR3: CASIPYSGVTDTQYF; DNA: TGTGCCAGCATCCCATATAGCGGGGTCACAGATACGCAGTATTTT
V: TRBV2; D: -; length: 15; J: TRBJ2-3; size: -; CDR3: CASSVGGRVKDTQYF; DNA: TGTGCCAGCTCGGTCGGGGGGCGGGTGAAAGATACGCAGTATTTT
V: TRBV29-1; D: -; length: 17; J: TRBJ1-2; size: -; CDR3: CSVESVIRQGLNYGYTF; DNA: TGCAGCGTTGAGTCGGTAATCAGGCAGGGACTTAACTATGGCTACACCTTC
V: TRBV18; D: -; length: 14; J: TRBJ1-1; size: few; CDR3: CASSPTSPRTEAFF; DNA: TGTGCCAGCTCACCAACGAGTCCGAGGACTGAAGCTTTCTTT
V: TRBV6-1; D: TRBD1; length: 17; J: TRBJ2-7; size: -; CDR3: CASSGTGGQPVSYEQYF; DNA: TGTGCCAGCAGTGGGACAGGGGGCCAACCGGTCTCCTACGAGCAGTACTTC
V: TRBV9; D: TRBD2; length: 16; J: TRBJ2-1; size: -; CDR3: CASSPLAGMAYNEQFF; DNA: TGTGCCAGCAGCCCCCTAGCGGGAATGGCCTACAATGAGCAGTTCTTC
V: TRBV18; D: TRBD2; length: 16; J: TRBJ2-7; size: few; CDR3: CASSAPLAGVTYEQYF; DNA: TGTGCCAGCTCAGCTCCCCTAGCGGGGGTGACTTACGAGCAGTACTTC
V: TRBV2; D: -; length: 14; J: TRBJ2-7; size: -; CDR3: CASSELARAYEQYF; DNA: TGTGCCAGCAGTGAACTAGCGCGAGCCTACGAGCAGTACTTC
V: TRBV5-6; D: TRBD1; length: 15; J: TRBJ2-5; size: once; CDR3: CASTMGTGVQETQYF; DNA: TGTGCCAGCACCATGGGGACAGGGGTCCAAGAGACCCAGTACTTC
V: TRBV7-6; D: TRBD1; length: 15; J: TRBJ1-5; size: -; CDR3: CASSPGTGGRQPQHF; DNA: TGTGCCAGCAGCCCCGGGACAGGGGGCAGGCAGCCCCAGCATTTT
V: TRBV7-2; D: TRBD2; length: 13; J: TRBJ2-5; size: -; CDR3: CASGRGGIETQYF; DNA: TGTGCCAGTGGGCGGGGGGGTATAGAGACCCAGTACTTC
V: TRBV7-6; D: TRBD1; length: 17; J: TRBJ1-2; size: -; CDR3: CASSSLGTGAHNYGYTF; DNA: TGTGCCAGCAGCTCGCTCGGGACAGGGGCCCATAACTATGGCTACACCTTC
V: TRBV18; D: -; length: 13; J: TRBJ1-5; size: -; CDR3: CASSPGLDQPQHF; DNA: TGTGCCAGCTCACCCGGACTGGATCAGCCCCAGCATTTT
V: TRBV5-6; D: TRBD2; length: 17; J: TRBJ2-5; size: -; CDR3: CASSFSAGGLRQETQYF; DNA: TGTGCCAGCAGCTTCTCAGCGGGAGGTCTCCGGCAAGAGACCCAGTACTTC
V: TRBV9; D: -; length: 13; J: TRBJ1-1; size: once; CDR3: CASSVAMNTEAFF; DNA: TGTGCCAGCAGCGTAGCCATGAACACTGAAGCTTTCTTT
V: TRBV6-7; D: -; length: 16; J: TRBJ1-2; size: -; CDR3: CASSYSILEGVYGYTF; DNA: TGTGCCAGCAGTTACTCAATATTAGAAGGGGTCTATGGCTACACCTTC
V: TRBV5-4; D: TRBD2; length: 13; J: TRBJ2-1; size: -; CDR3: CASRPGLAYEQFF; DNA: TGTGCCAGCAGACCGGGACTAGCCTATGAGCAGTTCTTC
V: TRBV15; D: -; length: 15; J: TRBJ2-1; size: -; CDR3: CATSRDVEASSEQFF; DNA: TGTGCCACCAGCAGAGACGTCGAGGCGTCCTCTGAGCAGTTCTTC
V: TRBV6-5; D: TRBD1; length: 16; J: TRBJ1-1; size: -; CDR3: CASSYDPGGQNTEAFF; DNA: TGTGCCAGCAGTTACGATCCAGGGGGCCAAAACACTGAAGCTTTCTTT
V: TRBV4-3; D: -; length: 17; J: TRBJ2-7; size: -; CDR3: CASSQDTRESKVYEQYF; DNA: TGCGCCAGCAGCCAAGATACTCGGGAGTCGAAGGTATACGAGCAGTACTTC
V: TRBV29-1; D: TRBD1; length: 13; J: TRBJ1-1; size: -; CDR3: CSVLNRGNTEAFF; DNA: TGCAGCGTTCTGAACAGGGGGAACACTGAAGCTTTCTTT
V: TRBV9; D: -; length: 17; J: TRBJ2-6; size: -; CDR3: CASSVGQGTSGANVLTF; DNA: TGTGCCAGCAGCGTAGGGCAGGGGACCTCTGGGGCCAACGTCCTGACTTTC
V: TRBV29-1; D: TRBD2; length: 15; J: TRBJ2-7; size: -; CDR3: CSVEATGTSGLTWYF; DNA: TGCAGCGTTGAAGCCACCGGGACTAGCGGGCTCACGTGGTACTTC
V: TRBV18; D: -; length: 16; J: TRBJ1-2; size: few; CDR3: CASSPRKGESNDGYTF; DNA: TGTGCCAGCTCACCTAGGAAGGGGGAATCGAACGATGGCTACACCTTC
V: TRBV18; D: -; length: 14; J: TRBJ2-7; size: -; CDR3: CASSPPAGYYEQYF; DNA: TGTGCCAGCTCACCACCGGCGGGATACTACGAGCAGTACTTC
V: TRBV28; D: -; length: 11; J: TRBJ1-5; size: -; CDR3: CASSMSQPQHF; DNA: TGTGCCAGCAGTATGAGTCAGCCCCAGCATTTT
V: TRBV18; D: TRBD2; length: 18; J: TRBJ2-3; size: -; CDR3: CASSPLGGSVISTDTQYF; DNA: TGTGCCAGCTCACCACTCGGGGGGTCAGTCATTAGCACAGATACGCAGTATTTT
V: TRBV27; D: -; length: 14; J: TRBJ1-1; size: few; CDR3: CASSLLGLNTEAFF; DNA: TGTGCCAGCAGTTTACTGGGGCTGAACACTGAAGCTTTCTTT
V: TRBV18; D: -; length: 15; J: TRBJ2-3; size: once; CDR3: CASSPPSRSTDTQYF; DNA: TGTGCCAGCTCACCACCATCCAGGAGCACAGATACGCAGTATTTT
V: TRBV6-1; D: TRBD1; length: 13; J: TRBJ2-7; size: -; CDR3: CASRGQARDEQYF; DNA: TGTGCCAGCAGGGGACAGGCCCGTGACGAGCAGTACTTC
V: TRBV7-9; D: TRBD1; length: 15; J: TRBJ2-5; size: once; CDR3: CASSLRPGQQETQYF; DNA: TGTGCCAGCAGCTTACGTCCGGGACAGCAAGAGACCCAGTACTTC
V: TRBV7-9; D: TRBD2; length: 16; J: TRBJ2-1; size: once; CDR3: CASSFSGGAPYNEQFF; DNA: TGTGCCAGCAGCTTTAGCGGGGGAGCTCCCTACAATGAGCAGTTCTTC
V: TRBV19; D: -; length: 15; J: TRBJ1-4; size: -; CDR3: CASRKGQGLNEKLFF; DNA: TGTGCCAGCCGGAAGGGGCAGGGCCTTAATGAAAAACTGTTTTTT
V: TRBV29-1; D: TRBD1; length: 13; J: TRBJ1-2; size: -; CDR3: CSVAGQGSEGYTF; DNA: TGCAGCGTTGCGGGACAGGGGAGTGAGGGCTACACCTTC
V: TRBV19; D: TRBD2; length: 16; J: TRBJ2-3; size: -; CDR3: CASSSPGLAVQNTQYF; DNA: TGTGCCAGTAGTTCCCCGGGACTAGCGGTCCAAAATACGCAGTATTTT
V: TRBV21-1; D: -; length: 16; J: TRBJ2-7; size: -; CDR3: CASSKGAGGRRNEQYF; DNA: TGTGCCAGCAGCAAAGGGGCGGGGGGGCGCCGGAACGAGCAGTACTTC
V: TRBV10-3; D: TRBD1; length: 15; J: TRBJ1-1; size: -; CDR3: CAIADPQGVNTEAFF; DNA: TGTGCCATCGCCGACCCACAGGGGGTGAACACTGAAGCTTTCTTT
V: TRBV6-1; D: -; length: 12; J: TRBJ2-7; size: -; CDR3: CASRTTVYEQYF; DNA: TGTGCCAGCAGGACGACTGTCTACGAGCAGTACTTC
V: TRBV5-1; D: TRBD2; length: 14; J: TRBJ2-7; size: few; CDR3: CASSLVGGSYEQYF; DNA: TGCGCCAGCAGCTTGGTGGGGGGGTCCTACGAGCAGTACTTC
V: TRBV9; D: TRBD2; length: 13; J: TRBJ2-3; size: -; CDR3: CASRRGNFDTQYF; DNA: TGTGCCAGCAGGCGGGGGAATTTTGATACGCAGTATTTT
V: TRBV18; D: -; length: 15; J: TRBJ1-1; size: -; CDR3: CASFSGTRLNTEAFF; DNA: TGTGCCAGCTTTTCAGGGACAAGACTGAACACTGAAGCTTTCTTT
V: TRBV19; D: TRBD1; length: 15; J: TRBJ2-1; size: -; CDR3: CASRQTGGLYNEQFF; DNA: TGTGCCAGTAGACAAACAGGGGGCCTCTACAATGAGCAGTTCTTC